The clone carrying this T cell receptor beta chain was seen only once. Its antigen is currently unknown. In the same sample, other DNA sequences code for this CDR3. The sample originates from a study of shared clonotypes between healthy human individuals. Looking at the study overall: There were three CD4 naive, three CD4 memory, two CD8 naive and one CD8 memory plates per donor. General observations from the study: Only a few donors were included, so the genetic and exposure-history diversity represented was limited. Rarefaction exposed incomplete sorted-subset sequencing despite large depth.

Measured with immunoSEQ multiplex PCR; TCRdb has only the in-frame clones, and not every one. Here the sample spans 2 million to 3 million clones, roughly nine tenths being singletons. This CDR3 has 15 amino acids. Germline V lookup: CDR1 SGHRS, CDR2 YFSETQ. V gave up 0 bases and J gave up 8 bases; unmatched junction bases: 7. The specimen sequenced was naive CD4+ T cells sorted from blood. Noted subset: CD45RA+ positively selected. The source of this sequence is a man younger than 30 in good health. The chain has TRBV5-1 and TRBJ1-2; TRBD1 aligns across 10 bases. The CDR3 coding sequence is TGCGCCAGCAGCTTGGGACAGGGGGCGCAAGGAGGCTACACCTTC. Translated: CASSLGQGAQGGYTF.